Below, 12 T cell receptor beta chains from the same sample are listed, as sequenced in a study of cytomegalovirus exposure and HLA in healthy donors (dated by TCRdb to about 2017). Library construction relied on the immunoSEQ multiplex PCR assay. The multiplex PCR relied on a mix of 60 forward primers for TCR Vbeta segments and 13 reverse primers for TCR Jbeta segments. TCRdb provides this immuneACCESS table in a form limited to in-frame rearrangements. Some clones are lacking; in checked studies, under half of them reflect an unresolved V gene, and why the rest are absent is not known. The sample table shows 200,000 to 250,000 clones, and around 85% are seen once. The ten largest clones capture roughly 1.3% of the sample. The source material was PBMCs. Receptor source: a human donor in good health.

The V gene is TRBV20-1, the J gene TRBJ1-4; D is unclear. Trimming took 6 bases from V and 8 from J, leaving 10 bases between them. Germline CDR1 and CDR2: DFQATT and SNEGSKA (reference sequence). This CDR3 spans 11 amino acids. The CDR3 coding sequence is TGCAGTGCCATTCCGAGAGAAAAACTGTTTTTT. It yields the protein CSAIPREKLFF.

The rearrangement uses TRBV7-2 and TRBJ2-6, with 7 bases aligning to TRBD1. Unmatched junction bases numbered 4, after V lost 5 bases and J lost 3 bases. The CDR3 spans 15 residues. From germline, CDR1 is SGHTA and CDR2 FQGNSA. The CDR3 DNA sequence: TGTGCCAGCAGCGTCAGGGGGTATGGGGCCAACGTCCTGACTTTC. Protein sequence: CASSVRGYGANVLTF.

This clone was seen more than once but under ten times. CDR3 sequence (DNA): TGTGCCAGCAGTGATCGGTCAGGGATCAATCAGCCCCAGCATTTT. Amino acid sequence: CASSDRSGINQPQHF. The J gene is TRBJ1-5, the V gene TRBV25-1; TRBD1 is a possible D gene (5 bases). CDR1 is MGHDK and CDR2 is SYGVNS in the germline V gene. This CDR3 is built from 15 residues. The germline V and J ends were trimmed by 3 bases and 3 bases, with 12 bases remaining between them. Full variable domain (outside the CDR3, taken from reference TRBV25-1 and TRBJ1-5): EADIYQTPRYLVIGTGKKITLECSQTMGHDKMYWYQQDPGMELHLIHYSYGVNSTEKGDLSSESTVSRIRTEHFPLTLESARPSHTSQYLCASSDRSGINQPQHFGDGTRLSIL.

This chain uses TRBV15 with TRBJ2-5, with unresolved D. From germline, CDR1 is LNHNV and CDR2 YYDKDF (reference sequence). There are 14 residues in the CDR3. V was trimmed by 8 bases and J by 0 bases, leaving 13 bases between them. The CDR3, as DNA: TGTGCCACCTCGAGTGTGTTTGACCAAGAGACCCAGTACTTC. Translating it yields CATSSVFDQETQYF.

The CDR3 region is CASSSGRAGKNTEAFF. CDR3 bases: TGTGCCAGCTCATCCGGACGGGCGGGGAAGAACACTGAAGCTTTCTTT. The chain has TRBV18 and TRBJ1-1; D is unresolved. This CDR3 spans 16 amino acids. V lost 5 bases and J 1 base, leaving 17 bases between the germline ends. Looked up from germline, CDR1 is KGHSH and CDR2 is LQKENI.

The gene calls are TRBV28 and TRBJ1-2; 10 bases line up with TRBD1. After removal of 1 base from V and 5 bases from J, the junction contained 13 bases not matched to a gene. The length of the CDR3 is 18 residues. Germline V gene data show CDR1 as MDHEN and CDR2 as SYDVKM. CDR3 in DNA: TGTGCCAGCAGTTTATTGGTGGGGACAGGGGATAGCAGATATGGCTACACCTTC. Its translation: CASSLLVGTGDSRYGYTF.

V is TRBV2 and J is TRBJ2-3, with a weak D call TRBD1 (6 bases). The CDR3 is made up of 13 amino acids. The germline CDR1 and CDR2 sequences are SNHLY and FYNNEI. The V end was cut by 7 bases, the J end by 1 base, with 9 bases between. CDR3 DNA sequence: TGTGCCAGCAAAGAGGGGGGCACAGATACGCAGTATTTT. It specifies CASKEGGTDTQYF.

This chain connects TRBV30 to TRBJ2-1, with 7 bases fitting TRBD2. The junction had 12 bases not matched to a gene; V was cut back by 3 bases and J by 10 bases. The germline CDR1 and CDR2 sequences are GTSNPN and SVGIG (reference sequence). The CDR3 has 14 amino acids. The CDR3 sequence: CAWSDLTLSGEQFF. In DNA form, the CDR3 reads TGTGCCTGGAGCGACCTGACCCTTAGCGGGGAGCAGTTCTTC.

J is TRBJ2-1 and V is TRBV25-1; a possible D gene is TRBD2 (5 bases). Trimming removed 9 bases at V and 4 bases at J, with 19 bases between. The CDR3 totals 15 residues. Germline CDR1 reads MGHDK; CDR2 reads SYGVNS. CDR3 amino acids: CASAPQAERYNEQFF. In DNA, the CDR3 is TGTGCCAGTGCTCCTCAAGCGGAGCGATACAATGAGCAGTTCTTC.

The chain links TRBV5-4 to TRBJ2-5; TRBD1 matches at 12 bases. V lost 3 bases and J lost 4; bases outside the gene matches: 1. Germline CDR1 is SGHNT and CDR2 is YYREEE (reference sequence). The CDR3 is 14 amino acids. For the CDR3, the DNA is TGTGCCAGCAGCTGGGACAGGGGGCGAGAGACCCAGTACTTC. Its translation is CASSWDRGRETQYF.

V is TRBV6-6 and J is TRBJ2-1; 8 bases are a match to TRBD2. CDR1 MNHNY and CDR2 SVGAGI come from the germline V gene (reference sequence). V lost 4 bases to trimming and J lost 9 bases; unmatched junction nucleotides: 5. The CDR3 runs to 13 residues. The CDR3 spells CASSWTSSVEQFF. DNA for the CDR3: TGTGCCAGCAGTTGGACTAGCAGTGTTGAGCAGTTCTTC.

CDR3 DNA sequence: TGTGCCAGCAGCCGCGGGGGGACTAGCGGATCCTACGAGCAGTACTTC. This sequence encodes CASSRGGTSGSYEQYF. V is TRBV7-2 and J is TRBJ2-7; 11 bases fit TRBD2. Germline CDR1 is SGHTA and CDR2 is FQGNSA. Trimming at V came to 5 bases and at J to 1 base, leaving 7 bases not matched to a gene. The CDR3 consists of 16 residues.